The next 9 T cell receptor beta chains were all read from a single sample in a study of cytomegalovirus exposure and HLA in healthy donors. TCRdb keeps only in-frame clones here, not all; method: immunoSEQ multiplex PCR. The sample has roughly 80,000 clones, 94% seen once. The sequenced sample was PBMCs. These receptors all stem from a woman aged 18-29 years in good health and CMV-seropositive.

The rearrangement uses TRBV5-1 and TRBJ2-7; a possible D gene is TRBD1 (5 bases). Trimming removed 0 bases from V and 2 bases from J, with 9 bases in between. Germline V gives CDR1 SGHRS, CDR2 YFSETQ. The CDR3 runs to 14 residues. CDR3 residues: CASSLEATAYEQYF. In DNA, the CDR3 is TGCGCCAGCAGCTTGGAGGCGACAGCCTACGAGCAGTACTTC.

As for this clone: This sample also contains other DNA sequences that code for the same CDR3. J is TRBJ2-5 and V is TRBV4-3; D is unclear. CDR3 length equals 13 residues. V shed 0 bases and J shed 4 bases, with 6 bases lying between them. CDR1 is LGHNA and CDR2 is YSLEER in the germline V gene. CDR3 sequence: CASSQDLRETQYF. CDR3 DNA: TGCGCCAGCAGCCAAGATCTGAGAGAGACCCAGTACTTC.

The chain has TRBV7-8 and TRBJ2-3, with D perhaps matching TRBD2 (6 bases). The CDR3 spans 16 residues. V was shortened by 5 bases and J by 2 bases, with 17 bases between the two germline ends. Germline-derived CDR1 and CDR2 are SGHVS and FQNEAQ. DNA of the CDR3: TGTGCCAGCAGCCAGAGGGACTCCCTTCCCACAGATACGCAGTATTTT. The encoded protein is CASSQRDSLPTDTQYF.

CDR3 in DNA: TGTGCCAGTAGTCCCCGGGAGACCTACGAGCAGTACTTC. Encoded protein: CASSPRETYEQYF. The chain employs TRBV19 and TRBJ2-7; the D gene is possibly TRBD2 (6 bases). Per germline, CDR1 LNHDA and CDR2 SQIVND (reference sequence). With 5 bases removed from V and 2 bases from J, the gap between germline ends came to 10 bases. CDR3 length equals 13 residues.

The V gene is TRBV6-5, the J gene TRBJ1-2; the match to TRBD1 covers 9 bases. CDR1 and CDR2 (germline): MNHEY, SVGAGI. V lost 6 bases to trimming and J lost 8 bases; unmatched junction nucleotides: 10. The CDR3 is 14 amino acids. CDR3 sequence (DNA): TGTGCCAGCAGGCTACAGGGGGCTTTAGGGGGCTACACCTTC. It is translated as CASRLQGALGGYTF.

The chain has TRBV6-5 and TRBJ1-1; 8 bases align to TRBD1. The CDR3 consists of 14 residues. With V trimmed by 4 bases and J by 4 bases, 5 bases remained unmatched. Germline V gene lookup returns CDR1 MNHEY and CDR2 SVGAGI. The DNA of the CDR3 is TGTGCCAGCAGTTTACAGGGGGTGATCACTGAAGCTTTCTTT. Translated, it gives CASSLQGVITEAFF.

The chain recombines TRBV4-3 with TRBJ2-1; 11 nucleotides match TRBD1. The ends lost 0 bases at V and 8 bases at J; junction bases unmatched: 3. Germline CDR1 and CDR2: LGHNA and YSLEER. CDR3 length: 15 amino acids. The CDR3: CASSQEDRGLYEQFF. The CDR3 DNA is TGCGCCAGCAGCCAAGAGGACAGGGGGCTCTATGAGCAGTTCTTC.

The chain is built from TRBV4-1 and TRBJ1-5; 11 bases are a match to TRBD1. The germline V gene has CDR1 MGHRA and CDR2 YSYEKL. V gave up 1 base and J gave up 6 bases; unmatched junction bases: 8. This CDR3 has 17 residues. The CDR3 loop is CASSQVTRTGGSQPQHF. The CDR3 DNA reads TGCGCCAGCAGCCAAGTAACCAGGACAGGGGGCAGTCAGCCCCAGCATTTT.

The CDR3 protein is CASSHRPGLADQETQYF. CDR3 nucleotides: TGTGCCAGCAGCCATCGACCGGGACTAGCAGATCAAGAGACCCAGTACTTC. The chain recombines TRBV14 with TRBJ2-5; 9 positions agree with TRBD2. Per germline, CDR1 SGHDN and CDR2 FVKESK. There are 17 residues in the CDR3. The V and J ends lost 3 bases and 2 bases, in that order; junction bases with no gene match: 10.